Following are 21 T cell receptor beta chains from one sample sequenced in a study of blood T cell repertoires in COVID-19. Sequencing was performed with immunoSEQ multiplex PCR; in TCRdb, only in-frame clones are kept and a portion is missing. Of approximately 300,000 clones in the sample, 90% were seen once. Material: PBMCs or T cells enriched from blood (not recorded which). These TCRs come from a man between 60 and 75 years old who had recovered from COVID-19.

This rearrangement joins TRBV6-2 or TRBV6-3 to TRBJ2-7; possible D gene TRBD2, 5 bases. CDR1 MNHEY and CDR2 SVGEGT come from the germline V gene. V was shortened by 3 bases and J by 7 bases, with 22 bases between the two germline ends. The CDR3 length is 16 residues. The chain's CDR3 is CASSYPEVGTYVEQYF. As DNA, the CDR3 is TGTGCCAGCAGTTATCCGGAGGTGGGAACATACGTTGAGCAGTACTTC.

This sequence joins TRBV6-6 and TRBJ2-7, with 7 bases identical to TRBD1. J was trimmed by 6 bases and V by 6 bases; bases with no gene match: 8. The CDR3 is 13 residues long. Germline V CDR1 and CDR2: MNHNY, SVGAGI (reference sequence). The chain's CDR3 is CASRMTGYGEQYF. The CDR3 coding sequence is TGTGCCAGCAGGATGACAGGGTACGGCGAGCAGTACTTC.

The chain links TRBV24-1 to TRBJ2-7; no clear D gene. The CDR3 runs 11 residues. Germline CDR1 KGHDR, CDR2 SFDVKD. Trimming removed 5 bases at V and 4 bases at J, with 5 bases between. The CDR3 region is CATSVGYEQYF. The CDR3, as DNA: TGTGCCACCAGTGTCGGGTACGAGCAGTACTTC.

This clone has a single count. This chain links TRBV7-3 with TRBJ2-1; 9 nucleotides match TRBD1. CDR3 length: 14 amino acids. The junction had 7 bases not matched to a gene; V was cut back by 3 bases and J by 10 bases. Germline V gene lookup returns CDR1 SGHTA and CDR2 FQGTGA. CDR3 bases: TGTGCCAGCAGCTTGGGGACAGGGTCTCGAGAGCAGTTCTTC. It translates to CASSLGTGSREQFF.

The V and J genes are TRBV7-6 and TRBJ2-1; 13 bases are a match to TRBD2. V lost 7 bases, J lost 8 bases, and 8 bases stayed unmatched. The CDR3 length is 15 residues. Germline V gene sequence: CDR1 SGHVS, CDR2 FNYEAQ. Written as DNA, the CDR3 is TGTGCCAGCAAACTGACTAGCGGGGGGACGGATGAGCAGTTCTTC. Translation gives CASKLTSGGTDEQFF.

CDR3 nucleotides: TGTGCCACCCCCTTAGAATCCTACGAGCAGTACTTC. It codes for CATPLESYEQYF. V is TRBV19 and J is TRBJ2-7; D is unclear. The CDR3 covers 12 residues. Trimming left V 10 bases short and J 1 base short, with 11 bases between. Germline V gives CDR1 LNHDA, CDR2 SQIVND (reference sequence).

The chain uses TRBV25-1 and TRBJ1-5; maybe TRBD1 (5 bases). Germline CDR1 and CDR2: MGHDK and SYGVNS. The CDR3 contains 14 residues. Trimming cost V 5 bases and J 2 bases, with 10 bases left between them. The CDR3 DNA sequence: TGTGCCAGCAGTTGGGGGGACGGCAATCAGCCCCAGCATTTT. Its protein is CASSWGDGNQPQHF.

The J gene is TRBJ2-2, the V gene TRBV11-3, with 8 bases lining up with TRBD2. This CDR3 has 16 amino acids. The germline V gene encodes CDR1 SGHNT and CDR2 YENEEA. J lost 4 bases, V lost 3 bases, and 7 bases had no gene match. CDR3 sequence: CASSFPRGGITGELFF. DNA of the CDR3: TGTGCCAGCAGCTTCCCCCGCGGGGGGATCACCGGGGAGCTGTTTTTT.

The chain links TRBV19 to TRBJ2-3; TRBD2 matches at 13 bases. CDR1 is LNHDA and CDR2 is SQIVND in the germline V gene (reference sequence). The ends lost 5 bases at V and 7 bases at J; junction bases unmatched: 3. CDR3 length equals 14 residues. The CDR3 loop is CASSGGLAGYTQYF. Written as DNA, the CDR3 is TGTGCCAGTAGTGGGGGACTAGCGGGGTATACGCAGTATTTT.

This rearrangement joins TRBV2 to TRBJ1-4, with 8 bases identical to TRBD1. J gave up 3 bases and V 7 bases, and 4 bases lay outside the gene matches. Germline CDR1 is SNHLY and CDR2 is FYNNEI. The length of the CDR3 is 14 residues. CDR3 DNA: TGTGCCAGCAAGACAGGGGCAGCTAATGAAAAACTGTTTTTT. It is translated as CASKTGAANEKLFF. Filled out from reference TRBV2 and TRBJ1-4, the complete variable domain reads EPEVTQTPSHQVTQMGQEVILRCVPISNHLYFYWYRQILGQKVEFLVSFYNNEISEKSEIFDDQFSVERPDGSNFTLKIRSTKLEDSAMYFCASKTGAANEKLFFGSGTQLSVL.

V gene TRBV4-1 combines with J gene TRBJ2-5; a possible D gene is TRBD2 (5 bases). CDR1 is MGHRA and CDR2 is YSYEKL in the germline V gene. This CDR3 contains 15 residues. With 3 bases removed from V and 3 bases from J, the gap between germline ends came to 14 bases. The CDR3: CASSQAPTGKETQYF. The CDR3 nucleotides are TGCGCCAGCAGCCAGGCTCCTACGGGAAAAGAGACCCAGTACTTC.

Many counts were recorded for this clone. The chain is built from TRBV6-5 and TRBJ2-3; D is unclear. This CDR3 comprises 15 residues. Germline assignment: CDR1 MNHEY and CDR2 SVGAGI. Deletions cut 0 bases from V and 6 bases from J, with 13 bases between. The CDR3 loop reads CASSYSISERDTQYF. The CDR3 nucleotides are TGTGCCAGCAGTTACTCCATTTCGGAGAGGGATACGCAGTATTTT.

CDR3 loop: CASSFGTVLTDTQYF. The CDR3 bases are TGTGCCAGCAGCTTCGGGACAGTGCTTACGGATACGCAGTATTTT. The gene calls are TRBV5-5 and TRBJ2-3, with 7 bases identical to TRBD1. V shed 2 bases and J 6 bases; nucleotides not matched to a gene: 9. CDR1 and CDR2 (germline): SGHKS, YYEKEE (reference sequence). The CDR3 contains 15 residues.

This chain joins TRBV19 and TRBJ2-1, with 7 bases lining up with TRBD2. The CDR3 consists of 14 residues. Germline V gives CDR1 LNHDA, CDR2 SQIVND (reference sequence). V lost 9 bases and J lost 1; bases outside the gene matches: 6. CDR3 sequence (DNA): TGTGCCAGCACGCGGGGGTCTTCCTACAATGAGCAGTTCTTC. Amino acids: CASTRGSSYNEQFF.

The V call is TRBV5-1, the J call TRBJ2-3, with 8 bases lining up with TRBD1. CDR1 is SGHRS, CDR2 YFSETQ, per germline. This CDR3 contains 15 residues. After removal of 4 bases from V and 0 bases from J, the junction contained 4 bases not matched to a gene. The CDR3 sequence is CASSTTGGSTDTQYF. The CDR3 DNA sequence: TGCGCCAGCAGCACAACAGGGGGGAGCACAGATACGCAGTATTTT.

The rearrangement joins TRBV6-5 to TRBJ1-1; TRBD1 is a possible D gene (6 bases). Germline lookup yields CDR1 MNHEY and CDR2 SVGAGI. The CDR3 runs 14 residues. V was cut by 6 bases and J by 1 base, with 12 bases left in between. CDR3 coding DNA: TGTGCCAGCAGGGCGGGGGGGGCGAACACTGAAGCTTTCTTT. Protein sequence: CASRAGGANTEAFF.

The chain joins TRBV5-4 to TRBJ2-7; no clear D gene. This CDR3 has 12 amino acids. Germline CDR1 SGHNT, CDR2 YYREEE (reference sequence). Trimming left V 4 bases short and J 7 bases short, with 12 bases between. CDR3 DNA sequence: TGTGCCAGCAGCACAACACTACGGGAGCAGTACTTC. It translates to CASSTTLREQYF.

The chain is built from TRBV6-5 and TRBJ1-2; D not certain. This CDR3 has 13 residues. Germline V gene sequence: CDR1 MNHEY, CDR2 SVGAGI. Trimming removed 6 bases at V and 4 bases at J, with 12 bases between. The CDR3 is CASREGSFYGYTF. The CDR3 DNA sequence: TGTGCCAGCAGGGAGGGCTCCTTCTATGGCTACACCTTC.

This chain connects TRBV4-1 to TRBJ2-7, with D perhaps matching TRBD1 (5 bases). The CDR3 is 14 amino acids. CDR1 is MGHRA and CDR2 is YSYEKL in the germline V gene. V was pared by 0 bases and J by 3 bases, with 9 bases between. The CDR3 loop is CASSQDPGFYEQYF. Here the CDR3 DNA reads TGCGCCAGCAGCCAAGATCCAGGGTTCTACGAGCAGTACTTC.

The chain joins TRBV25-1 to TRBJ1-6, with unresolved D. Germline V gives CDR1 MGHDK, CDR2 SYGVNS. The germline V and J ends were trimmed by 8 bases and 7 bases, with 15 bases remaining between them. The CDR3 runs 14 residues. The CDR3 sequence is CASLAQGRNSPLHF. The CDR3 DNA is TGTGCCAGCCTTGCCCAAGGGAGAAATTCACCCCTCCACTTT.

The J gene is TRBJ1-3, the V gene TRBV6-5; D is perhaps TRBD1 (5 bases). CDR1 MNHEY and CDR2 SVGAGI come from the germline V gene. This CDR3 has 13 residues. The ends were cut back, 6 bases at V and 4 bases at J, with 10 bases in the middle. Here the CDR3 DNA reads TGTGCCAGCAGGGTTCCAGGGGGAAACACCATATATTTT. This gives the protein CASRVPGGNTIYF.